The text below deals with one T cell receptor beta chain. Repertoires were generated with immunoSEQ multiplex PCR, while TCRdb's copy carries only in-frame clones and drops some. The repertoire holds 73,000 or so clones, with under 90% as singletons. This CDR3 has 14 amino acids. The germline V and J ends were trimmed by 0 bases and 1 base, with 7 bases remaining between them. The germline V gene encodes CDR1 SGDLS and CDR2 YYNGEE. This record belongs to a study of T cell changes during pregnancy in multiple sclerosis. Source: peripheral blood, taken after pregnancy. The TCR sequence derives from a female donor in good health, enrolled as a control in a pregnancy study. V gene TRBV9 combines with J gene TRBJ1-1, with unresolved D. The chain's CDR3 is CASSVDSGNTEAFF. The DNA for the CDR3 is TGTGCCAGCAGCGTAGACTCCGGGAACACTGAAGCTTTCTTT.